This is a list of T cell receptor beta chains from one sample in a study of T cell responses to AZD1222 COVID-19 vaccine. TCRdb's copy holds only in-frame clones and misses some; the assay was immunoSEQ multiplex PCR. In the table there are 100,000 or so clones, about 90% of which are singletons. The material sequenced was peripheral blood, taken on day 0 of AZD1222 vaccination. The source is an adult in good health. Each CDR3 is given with its conserved first and last residue. A D gene is named only where the DNA matches it firmly. Not all rows give a size; the values are once, few, many and, for expanded clones, a class.

j_gene	d_gene	abundance	v_gene	CDR3aa	CDR3nt
TRBJ2-7	TRBD2	NA	TRBV5-1	CASSLGGAGPDEQYF	TGCGCCAGCAGCTTGGGCGGAGCGGGACCCGACGAGCAGTACTTC
TRBJ2-7	TRBD2	NA	TRBV5-1	CASSLGPSGTSYEQYF	TGCGCCAGCAGCTTGGGGCCTAGCGGGACGTCCTACGAGCAGTACTTC
TRBJ1-1	NA	NA	TRBV5-4	CASSLPPPGDTEAFF	TGTGCCAGCAGCTTACCTCCACCGGGTGACACTGAAGCTTTCTTT
TRBJ2-7	TRBD1	NA	TRBV4-2	CASSLGQAFDEQYF	TGTGCCAGCAGCCTGGGACAGGCATTTGACGAGCAGTACTTC
TRBJ2-2	NA	NA	TRBV2	CASSGGARTGELFF	TGTGCCAGCAGTGGGGGGGCGCGGACCGGGGAGCTGTTTTTT
TRBJ1-1	TRBD1	NA	TRBV5-6	CASSSYRTGVLNTEAFF	TGTGCCAGCAGCTCCTACAGGACAGGGGTCTTGAACACTGAAGCTTTCTTT
TRBJ1-2	NA	NA	TRBV7-2	CASSYGRGGKGFGYTF	TGTGCCAGCAGCTACGGAAGGGGGGGAAAGGGTTTTGGCTACACCTTC
TRBJ1-6	TRBD1	NA	TRBV18	CASSPGQANSPLHF	TGTGCCAGCTCACCGGGACAGGCAAATTCACCCCTCCACTTT
TRBJ2-1	TRBD1	NA	TRBV3-1/TRBV3-2	CASSPGDSYNEQFF	TGTGCCAGCAGCCCCGGGGACAGTTACAATGAGCAGTTCTTC
TRBJ1-4	NA	NA	TRBV18	CASSPNVLQGLEKLFF	TGTGCCAGCTCACCGAACGTTCTACAGGGTCTTGAAAAACTGTTTTTT
TRBJ1-5	NA	NA	TRBV3-1/TRBV3-2	CASSHRGTNNQPQHF	TGTGCCAGCAGCCATCGAGGGACTAACAATCAGCCCCAGCATTTT
TRBJ2-6	NA	NA	TRBV10-2	CASIFPGLWLSGANVLTF	TGCGCCAGCATTTTTCCGGGTCTTTGGCTCTCTGGGGCCAACGTCCTGACTTTC
TRBJ2-3	TRBD2	NA	TRBV20-1	CSASLAGRTDTQYF	TGCAGTGCTAGTCTAGCGGGGCGCACAGATACGCAGTATTTT
TRBJ2-1	TRBD1	NA	TRBV5-8	CASSLAPGQGWGEQFF	TGTGCCAGCAGCTTGGCTCCCGGACAGGGGTGGGGTGAGCAGTTCTTC
TRBJ1-5	TRBD1	NA	TRBV6-5	CASSTGGAERPQHF	TGTGCCAGCAGTACAGGGGGCGCGGAGCGGCCCCAGCATTTT
TRBJ1-4	TRBD1	NA	TRBV5-1	CASSPGQPQNEKLFF	TGCGCCAGCAGCCCGGGACAGCCCCAAAATGAAAAACTGTTTTTT
TRBJ1-3	NA	NA	TRBV7-8	CASSTANTIYF	TGTGCCAGCAGCACAGCGAACACCATATATTTT
TRBJ2-2	TRBD2	NA	TRBV9	CASSVVAGGDTGELFF	TGTGCCAGCAGCGTAGTAGCGGGAGGGGACACCGGGGAGCTGTTTTTT
TRBJ2-2	NA	NA	TRBV7-2	CASSAQVGTGELFF	TGTGCCAGCAGCGCCCAAGTAGGCACCGGGGAGCTGTTTTTT
TRBJ2-2	TRBD2	NA	TRBV14	CASSQDTQGLAGFAGELFF	TGTGCCAGCAGCCAAGACACTCAGGGACTAGCGGGATTCGCCGGGGAGCTGTTTTTT
TRBJ1-1	NA	NA	TRBV20-1	CSASEFGRMNTEAFF	TGCAGTGCTAGTGAGTTCGGCAGGATGAACACTGAAGCTTTCTTT
TRBJ2-2	TRBD2	NA	TRBV14	CASSQVTAGVGTGELFF	TGTGCCAGCAGCCAAGTAACTGCGGGAGTAGGGACCGGGGAGCTGTTTTTT
TRBJ1-2	TRBD1	few	TRBV28	CASSLSTGGIFRGYTF	TGTGCCAGCAGTTTATCCACAGGGGGCATTTTCCGGGGCTACACCTTC
TRBJ2-5	NA	NA	TRBV30	CAWSVTLAEGGTQYF	TGTGCCTGGAGTGTAACCCTAGCGGAAGGGGGGACCCAGTACTTC
TRBJ2-3	TRBD2	NA	TRBV5-1	CASSLGTVTSGRAQYF	TGCGCCAGCAGCTTGGGCACGGTAACTAGCGGGAGGGCGCAGTATTTT
TRBJ1-5	NA	few	TRBV9	CASSVLGTQPQHF	TGTGCCAGCAGCGTATTGGGGACTCAGCCCCAGCATTTT
TRBJ1-5	NA	medium-sized	TRBV5-1	CASSEGGGSNQPQHF	TGCGCCAGCTCCGAGGGAGGAGGAAGCAATCAGCCCCAGCATTTT
TRBJ1-2	NA	NA	TRBV19	CASSTPRGLIYGYTF	TGTGCCAGTAGTACCCCAAGGGGCCTAATCTATGGCTACACCTTC
TRBJ2-7	TRBD2	NA	TRBV7-9	CASSLGLAGALVYEQYF	TGTGCCAGCAGCTTAGGGCTAGCGGGAGCACTGGTCTACGAGCAGTACTTC
TRBJ1-2	NA	NA	TRBV6-5	CASLLQATWDGYTF	TGTGCCAGCCTTCTCCAGGCCACCTGGGATGGCTACACCTTC
TRBJ1-2	NA	NA	TRBV7-9	CASSLGAGSSYGYTF	TGTGCCAGCAGCTTAGGGGCAGGGAGTTCGTATGGCTACACCTTC
TRBJ2-2	NA	NA	TRBV19	CASSISETGELFF	TGTGCCAGTAGTATCTCGGAAACCGGGGAGCTGTTTTTT
TRBJ2-2	NA	NA	TRBV5-1	CASSSFSNTGELFF	TGCGCCAGCAGCTCTTTTTCGAACACCGGGGAGCTGTTTTTT
TRBJ1-2	TRBD1	NA	TRBV6-2/TRBV6-3	CASSYSIGGGYYGYTF	TGTGCCAGCAGTTACTCGATAGGGGGCGGATACTATGGCTACACCTTC
TRBJ2-5	NA	NA	TRBV30	CASQTGWGAQYF	TGTGCCTCCCAGACAGGGTGGGGGGCCCAGTACTTC
TRBJ2-7	NA	NA	TRBV12-3/TRBV12-4	CASSLLGEQYF	TGTGCCAGCAGTTTATTGGGCGAGCAGTACTTC
TRBJ2-2	NA	NA	TRBV6-1	CASSDGRKGGRTGELFF	TGTGCCAGCAGTGATGGGAGGAAGGGTGGGAGAACCGGGGAGCTGTTTTTT
TRBJ2-7	NA	NA	TRBV27	CASSSGALSSYEQYF	TGTGCCAGCAGTTCAGGGGCCCTCAGCTCCTACGAGCAGTACTTC
TRBJ2-3	NA	NA	TRBV7-9	CASSLALGTRGDTQYF	TGTGCCAGCAGCTTAGCGCTGGGGACGAGAGGGGATACGCAGTATTTT
TRBJ2-1	TRBD2	NA	TRBV5-1	CASSSLAGGINEQFF	TGCGCCAGCAGCTCACTAGCGGGAGGGATCAATGAGCAGTTCTTC
TRBJ1-5	NA	NA	TRBV9	CASSVGSNQPQHF	TGTGCCAGCAGCGTAGGGAGCAATCAGCCCCAGCATTTT
TRBJ2-3	TRBD2	once	TRBV6-8	CASSYSGSGRARDTQYF	TGTGCCAGCAGTTACTCTGGAAGCGGGAGGGCCAGAGATACGCAGTATTTT
TRBJ2-5	TRBD2	NA	TRBV15	CATSRRSSGRAQETQYF	TGTGCCACCAGCAGACGGAGTAGCGGGAGGGCCCAAGAGACCCAGTACTTC
TRBJ2-5	NA	NA	TRBV29-1	CSVRGTQDGSQYF	TGCAGCGTTAGGGGGACCCAGGACGGATCCCAGTACTTC
TRBJ2-3	NA	NA	TRBV11-1	CASGSSESTDTQYF	TGTGCCAGCGGTTCTAGCGAGAGCACAGATACGCAGTATTTT